Presented here are 15 T cell receptor beta chains from one specimen sequenced in a study of T-cell memory formation after mild COVID-19. TCRdb processed the 5' RACE reads anew with MiXCR; each CDR3 protein has one entry. The table records hundreds of thousands of distinct CDR3 sequences, 15% to 19% of them present only once. The sequencing input was PBMCs or a T cell subset sorted from them (not recorded which). These receptors were obtained from an adult woman who had mild COVID-19 (a few samples of this study predate the infection). Cell type and time point are not known.

The chain uses TRBV3-1 and TRBJ2-3; 11 bases align to TRBD2. The V and J ends lost 1 base and 3 bases, in that order; junction bases with no gene match: 6. Per the germline V gene, CDR1 is LGHDT and CDR2 is YNNKEL (reference sequence). This CDR3 contains 17 residues. The CDR3 nucleotides are TGTGCCAGCAGCCAAGTACTAGCGGGAGCGAGGACAGATACGCAGTATTTT. It codes for CASSQVLAGARTDTQYF.

This clonotype occurred a few times. The V and J genes are TRBV29-1 and TRBJ1-1; D remains ambiguous. Trimming stripped 4 bases from V and 0 bases from J, with 9 bases between. The CDR3 has 13 amino acids. CDR1 is SQVTM and CDR2 is ANQGSEA in the germline V gene. The CDR3, as DNA: TGCAGCGTTGGTATAGGCCTGAACACTGAAGCTTTCTTT. The encoded protein is CSVGIGLNTEAFF.

V usage is TRBV4-1 and J usage is TRBJ2-3, with D possibly TRBD2 on 6 matching bases. This CDR3 spans 18 amino acids. Trimming pared 2 bases from V and 0 bases from J, leaving 18 bases between. Looked up from germline, CDR1 is MGHRA and CDR2 is YSYEKL. The CDR3 is CASSQLPPGLESTDTQYF. In DNA form, the CDR3 reads TGCGCCAGCAGCCAACTCCCGCCGGGACTCGAGAGCACAGATACGCAGTATTTT.

This chain links TRBV27 with TRBJ2-1, with 9 nucleotides matching TRBD1. V was clipped by 5 bases and J by 8 bases; unmatched bases: 10. The CDR3 length is 15 residues. Germline V gene sequence: CDR1 MNHEY, CDR2 SMNVEV (reference sequence). The CDR3 DNA follows: TGTGCCAGCAGTGAGGGACAGGGAGCCTTTCATGAGCAGTTCTTC. This translates into CASSEGQGAFHEQFF.

The chain couples TRBV18 to TRBJ2-3, with 12 positions matching TRBD2. CDR3 length equals 16 residues. With V trimmed by 3 bases and J by 4 bases, 5 bases remained unmatched. CDR1 KGHSH and CDR2 LQKENI come from the germline V gene. DNA of the CDR3: TGTGCCAGCTCACCCCCTAGCGGGAGGGCCTCAGATACGCAGTATTTT. As protein: CASSPPSGRASDTQYF.

In this sample, this clonotype turned up many times. The rearrangement links TRBV7-9 to TRBJ2-7; 8 positions agree with TRBD1. From germline, CDR1 is SEHNR and CDR2 FQNEAQ (reference sequence). CDR3 length equals 14 residues. The ends lost 5 bases at V and 3 bases at J; junction bases unmatched: 6. CDR3 bases: TGTGCCAGCAGCACAGAAGGACAGGGCTACGAGCAGTACTTC. This sequence encodes CASSTEGQGYEQYF. The whole variable domain, filled in from reference TRBV7-9 and TRBJ2-7, reads DTGVSQNPRHKITKRGQNVTFRCDPISEHNRLYWYRQTLGQGPEFLTYFQNEAQLEKSRLLSDRFSAERPKGSFSTLEIQRTEQGDSAMYLCASSTEGQGYEQYFGPGTRLTVT.

This clonotype was observed a few times. The chain employs TRBV5-5 and TRBJ2-3, with 9 bases that match TRBD1. CDR1 and CDR2 (germline): SGHKS, YYEKEE (reference sequence). The CDR3 loop spans 14 amino acids. V was clipped by 4 bases and J by 5 bases; unmatched bases: 5. CDR3 sequence reads: CASSPQGAGDTQYF. The CDR3 nucleotides are TGTGCCAGCAGCCCACAGGGGGCTGGAGATACGCAGTATTTT.

This chain uses TRBV12-3 or TRBV12-4 with TRBJ2-7; D is unresolved. With 7 bases removed from V and 0 bases from J, the gap between germline ends came to 16 bases. The length of the CDR3 is 15 residues. CDR3 sequence (DNA): TGTGCCAGCACCAATGGGATATCGAGCTCCTACGAGCAGTACTTC. Protein: CASTNGISSSYEQYF.

The rearrangement joins TRBV6-6 to TRBJ2-3; 11 bases are shared with TRBD2. The CDR3 is 16 residues long. Looked up from germline, CDR1 is MNHNY and CDR2 is SVGAGI (reference sequence). J gave up 6 bases and V 6 bases, and 11 bases lay outside the gene matches. CDR3 protein: CASSRYRLAGFDTQYF. The CDR3 nucleotides are TGTGCCAGCAGCCGGTATCGACTAGCGGGATTCGATACGCAGTATTTT.

This clonotype occurred many times. The V call is TRBV7-9, the J call TRBJ2-1, with 8 bases matching TRBD2. Germline V gene sequence: CDR1 SEHNR, CDR2 FQNEAQ (reference sequence). The CDR3 is 16 amino acids. V lost 3 bases to trimming and J lost 4 bases; unmatched junction nucleotides: 8. The CDR3 coding sequence is TGTGCCAGCAGCTTCGGGCGGGGACTAGATTACAATGAGCAGTTCTTC. Its translation: CASSFGRGLDYNEQFF.

This rearrangement joins TRBV12-3 or TRBV12-4 to TRBJ1-2; D ambiguous. The V gene lost 6 bases and the J gene lost 6 bases, with 11 bases spanning the gap. The CDR3 totals 12 residues. CDR3 nucleotide sequence: TGTGCCAGCAGCCTGTGGAAGGATGGCTACACCTTC. The encoded protein is CASSLWKDGYTF.

This clonotype was seen a few times. The chain has TRBV5-1 and TRBJ2-3; a weak D match, TRBD2 (6 bases). This CDR3 contains 14 residues. The germline gives CDR1 SGHRS, CDR2 YFSETQ. Between the trimmed V and J ends, which lost 0 bases and 5 bases, there was a span of 10 bases. The CDR3 is CASSLVAEGDTQYF. In nucleotides, the CDR3 is TGCGCCAGCAGCTTGGTGGCGGAGGGAGATACGCAGTATTTT. The variable domain in full, with the rest retrieved from reference TRBV5-1 and TRBJ2-3, is KAGVTQTPRYLIKTRGQQVTLSCSPISGHRSVSWYQQTPGQGLQFLFEYFSETQRNKGNFPGRFSGRQFSNSRSEMNVSTLELGDSALYLCASSLVAEGDTQYFGPGTRLTVL.

The chain combines TRBV14 with TRBJ1-2, with TRBD1 as a possible D gene (6 bases). This CDR3 comprises 13 residues. Per germline, CDR1 SGHDN and CDR2 FVKESK. Trimming removed 2 bases from V and 8 bases from J, with 12 bases in between. CDR3 amino acids: CASSQTTTGGYTF. CDR3 DNA: TGTGCCAGCAGCCAAACCACGACAGGCGGCTACACCTTC.

The rearrangement links TRBV2 to TRBJ1-6, with 7 bases fitting TRBD1. The length of the CDR3 is 15 residues. V lost 8 bases to trimming and J lost 10 bases; unmatched junction nucleotides: 14. Germline loops: CDR1 SNHLY, CDR2 FYNNEI. In DNA, the CDR3 is TGTGCCAGCCGACGAGACAGGGAGTTAAGGTCACCCCTCCACTTT. Translation gives CASRRDRELRSPLHF.

The J gene is TRBJ2-5, the V gene TRBV3-1; TRBD2 matches at 13 bases. This CDR3 has 16 amino acids. J lost 5 bases, V lost 2 bases, and 5 bases had no gene match. Germline values: CDR1 LGHDT, CDR2 YNNKEL (reference sequence). CDR3 region: CASSQPPGLAGETQYF. In nucleotides, the CDR3 is TGTGCCAGCAGCCAACCCCCGGGACTAGCGGGGGAGACCCAGTACTTC.